These 24 T cell receptor beta chains were sequenced from one sample in a study of cytomegalovirus exposure and HLA in healthy donors. Clones were read by immunoSEQ multiplex PCR, and TCRdb kept only the in-frame ones, dropping some. This table has some 210,000 clones, less than 85% appearing once. Material: PBMCs. The origin of the receptors is a young woman in good health and CMV-seronegative.

The chain carries TRBV28 and TRBJ1-3, with a tentative D call TRBD1 (5 bases). There are 15 residues in the CDR3. The germline CDR1 and CDR2 sequences are MDHEN and SYDVKM. Between the trimmed V and J ends, which lost 1 base and 4 bases, there was a span of 11 bases. CDR3 sequence reads: CASSLSGGLGNTIYF. In DNA form, the CDR3 reads TGTGCCAGCAGTTTATCTGGGGGATTAGGAAACACCATATATTTT.

V is TRBV15 and J is TRBJ1-1; D unclear. CDR1 is LNHNV, CDR2 YYDKDF, per germline (reference sequence). V was trimmed by 0 bases and J by 1 base, leaving 9 bases between them. CDR3 size: 15 residues. CDR3 coding DNA: TGTGCCACCAGCAGAGATAGGGAGGGGAACACTGAAGCTTTCTTT. As protein: CATSRDREGNTEAFF.

The genes are TRBV2 and TRBJ1-2; perhaps TRBD1 as D (5 bases). Germline V CDR1 and CDR2: SNHLY, FYNNEI. Trimming took 3 bases from V and 6 from J, leaving 11 bases between them. The CDR3 contains 13 residues. Here the CDR3 DNA reads TGTGCCAGCAGTGATCGGGCAGGGAATGGCTACACCTTC. Translated: CASSDRAGNGYTF.

The chain combines TRBV29-1 with TRBJ1-3; D remains ambiguous. This CDR3 contains 16 residues. Between the trimmed V and J ends, which lost 2 bases and 2 bases, there was a span of 16 bases. Germline V gene data show CDR1 as SQVTM and CDR2 as ANQGSEA. The CDR3 DNA reads TGCAGCGTTGAAAGCTACCCAGGTAGAACTGGAAACACCATATATTTT. As protein: CSVESYPGRTGNTIYF. Using reference TRBV29-1 and TRBJ1-3 for the parts outside the CDR3, the full variable domain is SAVISQKPSRDICQRGTSLTIQCQVDSQVTMMFWYRQQPGQSLTLIATANQGSEATYESGFVIDKFPISRPNLTFSTLTVSNMSPEDSSIYLCSVESYPGRTGNTIYFGEGSWLTVV.

This chain uses TRBV6-5 with TRBJ1-5; D might be TRBD1 (5 bases). Germline V lookup: CDR1 MNHEY, CDR2 SVGAGI. The CDR3 is 12 amino acids. V was cut by 10 bases and J by 5 bases, with 12 bases left in between. The CDR3 nucleotides are TGTGCCACGGGAGGGGTCCATCAGCCCCAGCATTTT. Amino acid sequence: CATGGVHQPQHF.

V is TRBV2 and J is TRBJ2-3, with a weak D call TRBD1 (5 bases). The V gene lost 7 bases and the J gene lost 2 bases, with 13 bases spanning the gap. Looked up from germline, CDR1 is SNHLY and CDR2 is FYNNEI. The CDR3 length is 14 residues. CDR3 in amino acids: CASKLTAATDTQYF. As DNA, the CDR3 is TGTGCCAGCAAATTGACAGCCGCCACAGATACGCAGTATTTT.

This chain uses TRBV7-8 with TRBJ2-7; D possibly corresponds to TRBD1 (5 bases). Per the germline V gene, CDR1 is SGHVS and CDR2 is FQNEAQ. This CDR3 spans 14 amino acids. The V end lost 1 base, the J end lost 2 bases, and 9 bases lay between the germline ends. CDR3 nucleotide sequence: TGTGCCAGCAGCTTAGTAACAGGCCCCTACGAGCAGTACTTC. Translation gives CASSLVTGPYEQYF.

The chain uses TRBV28 and TRBJ1-1, with D tentatively TRBD1 (5 bases). V lost 7 bases and J 6 bases, leaving 18 bases between the germline ends. This CDR3 region has 14 residues. Germline V gene data show CDR1 as MDHEN and CDR2 as SYDVKM. The CDR3 spells CASTSRGGGAEAFF. The CDR3 DNA is TGTGCCAGCACAAGCCGTGGGGGAGGGGCTGAAGCTTTCTTT.

The J gene is TRBJ2-7, the V gene TRBV5-4; D not resolved. This CDR3 has 13 residues. The germline V and J ends were trimmed by 2 bases and 6 bases, with 12 bases remaining between them. Germline V gene sequence: CDR1 SGHNT, CDR2 YYREEE (reference sequence). CDR3 nucleotides: TGTGCCAGCAGCTTCCGCCTCGGCGGCGAGCAGTACTTC. Translated: CASSFRLGGEQYF.

V and J are TRBV28 and TRBJ2-7; TRBD2 is a possible D gene (6 bases). The CDR3 covers 16 residues. Germline values: CDR1 MDHEN, CDR2 SYDVKM. The V and J ends lost 6 bases and 4 bases respectively, with 22 bases between them. The CDR3 is CASRGGLANDPYEQYF. CDR3 nucleotide sequence: TGTGCCAGCAGAGGCGGTCTAGCGAACGACCCATACGAGCAGTACTTC.

This chain's CDR3 is CASSPRINEQFF. In DNA form, the CDR3 reads TGTGCCAGCTCACCTCGAATCAATGAGCAGTTCTTC. The rearrangement joins TRBV18 to TRBJ2-1, with D hard to call. CDR3 length equals 12 residues. The germline V gene encodes CDR1 KGHSH and CDR2 LQKENI. V was trimmed by 3 bases and J by 6 bases, leaving 6 bases between them.

The J gene is TRBJ1-1, the V gene TRBV6-5; a weak D match, TRBD1 (6 bases). The CDR3 is 15 amino acids. Germline values: CDR1 MNHEY, CDR2 SVGAGI. The V and J ends lost 1 base and 4 bases respectively, with 13 bases between them. Written as DNA, the CDR3 is TGTGCCAGCAGTTACTTGGGGGGCAGGGTCACTGAAGCTTTCTTT. Amino acid sequence: CASSYLGGRVTEAFF.

The chain is built from TRBV28 and TRBJ2-7; no clear D gene. Germline assignment: CDR1 MDHEN and CDR2 SYDVKM. This CDR3 is built from 15 residues. The V and J ends lost 2 bases and 3 bases respectively, with 14 bases between them. CDR3 region: CASSLQAPGDYEQYF. The CDR3 DNA reads as TGTGCCAGCAGTTTACAGGCACCTGGGGACTACGAGCAGTACTTC.

The chain is built from TRBV6-1 and TRBJ1-5; weak D call: TRBD1 (5 bases). The CDR3 has 13 residues. V gave up 6 bases and J gave up 3 bases, with 9 bases separating them. Per the germline V gene, CDR1 is MNHNS and CDR2 is SASEGT. The CDR3, as DNA: TGTGCCAGCAGGACAGAGTTCAATCAGCCCCAGCATTTT. Encoded protein: CASRTEFNQPQHF.

This rearrangement joins TRBV7-3 to TRBJ2-3; D gene unclear. CDR3 length equals 14 residues. V gave up 4 bases and J gave up 1 base, with 9 bases separating them. CDR1 and CDR2 from the germline V gene are SGHTA and FQGTGA. The chain's CDR3 is CASSSLGGTDTQYF. The CDR3 nucleotides read TGTGCCAGCAGCTCTCTCGGAGGCACAGATACGCAGTATTTT.

This clone was observed a handful of times. The J gene is TRBJ2-7, the V gene TRBV5-1; 13 bases are a match to TRBD2. The V gene end was trimmed by 4 bases and the J gene end by 5 bases; junction bases not matched to a gene: 9. CDR1 is SGHRS, CDR2 YFSETQ, per germline. The CDR3 loop spans 16 amino acids. The CDR3 DNA reads as TGCGCCAGCAGCCCTAGACTAGCGGGAGGTGCCCACGAGCAGTACTTC. Its translation: CASSPRLAGGAHEQYF.

The V and J genes are TRBV11-2 and TRBJ1-2, with a weak D call TRBD1 (5 bases). Germline V CDR1 and CDR2: SGHAT, FQNNGV. This CDR3 comprises 12 residues. Deletions cut 5 bases from V and 8 bases from J, with 12 bases between. The CDR3 DNA is TGTGCCAGCAGCCCAGGGCCTGGGGGCTACACCTTC. Translated: CASSPGPGGYTF.

This CDR3 reads CASSYSGGRSGGYTF. As DNA, the CDR3 is TGTGCCAGCAGTTACTCCGGGGGTAGGTCGGGCGGCTACACCTTC. The V gene is TRBV6-5, the J gene TRBJ1-2; possibly TRBD1 for D (5 bases). The CDR3 totals 15 residues. V was shortened by 0 bases and J by 8 bases, with 16 bases between the two germline ends. Germline-derived CDR1 and CDR2 are MNHEY and SVGAGI.

The genes are TRBV5-1 and TRBJ2-6; no firm D call. Germline V CDR1 and CDR2: SGHRS, YFSETQ. This CDR3 comprises 16 residues. V lost 0 bases and J lost 6, with 13 bases in between. The CDR3 reads CASSLAHGSLANVLTF. DNA for the CDR3: TGCGCCAGCAGCTTGGCCCATGGCAGCCTGGCCAACGTCCTGACTTTC.

The J gene is TRBJ2-3, the V gene TRBV29-1; D call uncertain. Trimming removed 2 bases from V and 2 bases from J, with 8 bases in between. The V gene's germline CDR1 is SQVTM and CDR2 ANQGSEA. The CDR3 totals 13 residues. This CDR3 is CSVESAYTDTQYF. In nucleotides, the CDR3 is TGCAGCGTTGAATCGGCGTACACAGATACGCAGTATTTT.

The chain is built from TRBV30 and TRBJ1-1, with a possible D match to TRBD1 (6 bases). The V end lost 1 base, the J end lost 1 base, and 16 bases lay between the germline ends. Germline CDR1 and CDR2: GTSNPN and SVGIG (reference sequence). The CDR3 is 16 amino acids. The CDR3: CAWSDILRGKNTEAFF. The CDR3 coding sequence is TGTGCCTGGAGTGACATATTGAGGGGGAAGAACACTGAAGCTTTCTTT.

The chain carries TRBV7-9 and TRBJ1-6; 7 nucleotides align to TRBD1. Germline-derived CDR1 and CDR2 are SEHNR and FQNEAQ (reference sequence). Trimming cost V 5 bases and J 6 bases; bases outside gene matches: 10. The CDR3 is 16 amino acids. This CDR3 is CASSPTGEVRNSPLHF. The CDR3 nucleotides read TGTGCCAGCAGCCCTACAGGGGAAGTGCGTAATTCACCCCTCCACTTT.

The chain has TRBV7-9 and TRBJ1-5; 8 positions match TRBD1. V lost 5 bases to trimming and J lost 7 bases; unmatched junction nucleotides: 7. CDR3 length: 14 residues. Germline values: CDR1 SEHNR, CDR2 FQNEAQ (reference sequence). CDR3 nucleotides: TGTGCCAGCAGCCGGACAGGGACGGAGCAGCCCCAGCATTTT. Protein sequence: CASSRTGTEQPQHF.

J is TRBJ2-5 and V is TRBV2, with 7 bases matching TRBD2. The junction had 13 bases not matched to a gene; V was cut back by 8 bases and J by 7 bases. The CDR3 runs to 14 residues. CDR1 is SNHLY, CDR2 FYNNEI, per germline. CDR3 sequence (DNA): TGTGCCAGCCTTAGTGGGAGGGTTGAGGGGACCCAGTACTTC. As protein: CASLSGRVEGTQYF. Together with reference TRBV2 and TRBJ2-5, the CDR3 gives the full variable domain: EPEVTQTPSHQVTQMGQEVILRCVPISNHLYFYWYRQILGQKVEFLVSFYNNEISEKSEIFDDQFSVERPDGSNFTLKIRSTKLEDSAMYFCASLSGRVEGTQYFGPGTRLLVL.